This T cell receptor beta chain was retrieved from a study of T-cell reconstitution after alpha-beta-depleted transplantation in children. Study-level findings and limits: There were reportedly several hundred expanded graft clones from which alpha-beta T cells came about two months after transplant. Some patients owed their high day-60 TCRbeta diversity to surviving recipient T cells and thymic progenitors. Among T cells one year after transplant, newly produced cells accounted for most counts and diversity.

Germline CDR1 SNHLY, CDR2 FYNNEI. The CDR3 has 15 residues. V shed 4 bases and J 4 bases; nucleotides not matched to a gene: 5. Unique molecular identifiers were built into the TCRbeta library. Each CDR3 protein gets one entry after TCRdb re-called the PCR reads with MiXCR. The sample holds around 300,000 distinct CDR3 sequences, around 25% seen once. A word on this clonotype: Its specificity is not known.

This clonotype was obtained from a male patient younger than 18 who had a stem cell transplant for acute lymphoblastic leukemia, so the T cells may come from the graft donor. The chain is built from TRBV2 and TRBJ2-1; 9 bases agree with TRBD2. The source was PBMCs, mostly from graft donor cells, collected 180 days after TCRalphabeta/CD19-depleted stem cell transplant. This CDR3 reads CASSGSSGDYNEQFF. The CDR3 nucleotides are TGTGCCAGCAGTGGATCTAGCGGGGATTACAATGAGCAGTTCTTC.